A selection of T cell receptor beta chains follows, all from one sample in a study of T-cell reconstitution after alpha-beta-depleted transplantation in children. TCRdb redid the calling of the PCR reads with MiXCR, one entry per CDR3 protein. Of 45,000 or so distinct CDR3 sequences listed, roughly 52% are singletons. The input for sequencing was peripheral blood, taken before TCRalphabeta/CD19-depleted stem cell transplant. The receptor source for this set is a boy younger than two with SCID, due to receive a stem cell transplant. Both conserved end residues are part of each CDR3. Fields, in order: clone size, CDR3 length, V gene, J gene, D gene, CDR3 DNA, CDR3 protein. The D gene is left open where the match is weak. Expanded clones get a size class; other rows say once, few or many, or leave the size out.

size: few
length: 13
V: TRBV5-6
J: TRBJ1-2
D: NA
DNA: TGTGCCAGCAGCTTGGGACCTACAGGGGGCTACACCTTC
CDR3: CASSLGPTGGYTF

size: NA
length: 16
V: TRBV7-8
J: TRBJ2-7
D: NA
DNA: TGTGCCAGCAGCCCCACGGGGGTGCAAAGCTCCTACGAGCAGTACTTC
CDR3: CASSPTGVQSSYEQYF

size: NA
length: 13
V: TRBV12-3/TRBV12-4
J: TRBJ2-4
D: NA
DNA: TGTGCCAGCACTCTATTCCTCGAGGGGGGCGTCGAATTC
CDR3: CASTLFLEGGVEF

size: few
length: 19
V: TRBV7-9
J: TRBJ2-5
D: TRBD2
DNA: TGTGCCAGCAGCCGTAGGGGACTAGCGGGGGTGGGCGTACTGGAGACCCAGTACTTC
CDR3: CASSRRGLAGVGVLETQYF

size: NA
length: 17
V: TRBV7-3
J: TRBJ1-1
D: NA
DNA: TGTGCCAGCAGCTTAAATAAGGACCATGGGGCGGACACTGAAGCTTTCTTT
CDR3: CASSLNKDHGADTEAFF

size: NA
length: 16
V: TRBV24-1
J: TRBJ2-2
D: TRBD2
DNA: TGTGCCACCAGTGACCATACTAGCGGAAACACCGGGGAGCTGTTTTTT
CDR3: CATSDHTSGNTGELFF

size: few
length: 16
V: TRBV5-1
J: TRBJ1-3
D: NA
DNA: TGCGCCAGCAGCTTGTCAGGGGCCGAAGGTGGAAACACCATATATTTT
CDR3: CASSLSGAEGGNTIYF

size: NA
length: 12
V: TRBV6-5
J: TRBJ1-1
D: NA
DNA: TGTGCCAGCACCCCGGTGGCAGGGTTAACTTTCTTT
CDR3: CASTPVAGLTFF

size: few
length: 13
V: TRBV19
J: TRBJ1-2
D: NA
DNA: TGTGCCAGTAGACTCTCAATGCAGGATGGCTACACCTTC
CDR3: CASRLSMQDGYTF

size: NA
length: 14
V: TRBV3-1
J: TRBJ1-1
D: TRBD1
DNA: TGTGCCAGCAGCCAAGTGGTCGGGACAGTCAAAGCTTTCTTT
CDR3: CASSQVVGTVKAFF

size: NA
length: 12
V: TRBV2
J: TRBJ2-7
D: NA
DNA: TGTGCCAGCAACCCCATAGCCAACGAGCAGTACTTC
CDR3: CASNPIANEQYF

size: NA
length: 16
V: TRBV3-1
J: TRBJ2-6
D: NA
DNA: TGTGCCAGCAGCCAAGATTTAGGGGGTGGGGCCAACGTCCTGACTTTC
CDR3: CASSQDLGGGANVLTF

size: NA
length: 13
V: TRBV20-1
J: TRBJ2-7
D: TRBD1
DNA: TGCAGTGCCAGGGGGTCTTGGGACTACGAGCAGTACTTC
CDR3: CSARGSWDYEQYF

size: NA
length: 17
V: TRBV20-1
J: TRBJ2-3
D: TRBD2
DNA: TGCAGTGCTAGACCCCTGTCCATAGCGGGGGGGACACATACGCAGTATTTT
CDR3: CSARPLSIAGGTHTQYF

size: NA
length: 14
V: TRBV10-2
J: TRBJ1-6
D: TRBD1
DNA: TGCGCCAGCAGAGGAGGGACAGGGAACTCACCCCTCCACTTT
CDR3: CASRGGTGNSPLHF

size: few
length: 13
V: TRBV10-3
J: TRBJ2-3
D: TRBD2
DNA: TGTGCCATCAGTGGATTAGCGGGGGATACGCAGTATTTT
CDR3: CAISGLAGDTQYF

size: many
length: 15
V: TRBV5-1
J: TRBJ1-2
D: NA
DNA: TGCGCCAGCAGCTTGGTACAGGCAAAGACGTATGGCTACACCTTC
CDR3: CASSLVQAKTYGYTF

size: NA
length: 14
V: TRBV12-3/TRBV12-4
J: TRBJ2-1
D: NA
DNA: TGTGCCAGCAGTTCGGGACACCCTTCGAATGAGCAGTTCTTC
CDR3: CASSSGHPSNEQFF

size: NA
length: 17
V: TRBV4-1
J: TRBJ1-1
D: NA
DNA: TGCGCCAGCAGCCAAAGGACACGTATAGACATGAACACTGAAGCTTTCTTT
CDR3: CASSQRTRIDMNTEAFF

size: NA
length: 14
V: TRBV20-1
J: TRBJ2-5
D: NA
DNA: TGCAGTGCTAGAGTCCCTTTGGGGCAAGAGACCCAGTACTTC
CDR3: CSARVPLGQETQYF

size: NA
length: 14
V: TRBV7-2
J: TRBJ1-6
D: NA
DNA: TGTGCCAGCAGCTTAGCTGGCAGCCTATCACCCCTCCACTTT
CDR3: CASSLAGSLSPLHF

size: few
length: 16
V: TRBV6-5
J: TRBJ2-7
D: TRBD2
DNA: TGTGCCAGCAGTTACTCTAGCGGGGGGAAAACCTACGAGCAGTACTTC
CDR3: CASSYSSGGKTYEQYF

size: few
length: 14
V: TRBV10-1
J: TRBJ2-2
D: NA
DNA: TGCGCCAGCAGGAACAGGGTTGACACCGGGGAGCTGTTTTTT
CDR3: CASRNRVDTGELFF

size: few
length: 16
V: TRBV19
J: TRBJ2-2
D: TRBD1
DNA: TGTGCCAGTAGTGCCGGACAGGGTAGAGGGGCCGGGGAGCTGTTTTTT
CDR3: CASSAGQGRGAGELFF

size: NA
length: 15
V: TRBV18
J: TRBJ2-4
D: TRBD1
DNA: TGTGCCAGCTCAGGACTGGGACAGGAAATGAACATTCAGTACTTC
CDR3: CASSGLGQEMNIQYF

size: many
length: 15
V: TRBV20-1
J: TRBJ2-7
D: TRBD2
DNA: TGCAGTGCCCGCACCAGTCTAGCGGGGGAGTACGAGCAGTACTTC
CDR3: CSARTSLAGEYEQYF

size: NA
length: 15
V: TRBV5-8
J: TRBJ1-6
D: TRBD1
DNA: TGTGCCAGCCAAGGGGGCTGGGCGGTTAATTCACCCCTCCACTTT
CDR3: CASQGGWAVNSPLHF

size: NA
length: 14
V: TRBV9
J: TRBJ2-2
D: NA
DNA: TGTGCCAGCAGCGAGATTAGGAACACCGGGGAGCTGTTTTTT
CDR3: CASSEIRNTGELFF

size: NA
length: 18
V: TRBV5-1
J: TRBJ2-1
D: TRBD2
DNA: TGCGCCAGCAGCTTCTCCCCAACCCTAGCGGGGGGTTTCAATGAGCAGTTCTTC
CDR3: CASSFSPTLAGGFNEQFF

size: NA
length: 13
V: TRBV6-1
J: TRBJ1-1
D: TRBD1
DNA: TGTGCCAGCTCTGCGACAGGGCGGGCTGAAGCTTTCTTT
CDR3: CASSATGRAEAFF

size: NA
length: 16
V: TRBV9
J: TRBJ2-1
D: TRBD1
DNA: TGTGCCAGCAGCGTAGATAGGGGACAGGGGGTCGGTGAGCAGTTGTTC
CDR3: CASSVDRGQGVGEQLF

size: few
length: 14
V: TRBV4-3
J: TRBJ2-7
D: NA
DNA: TGCGCCAGCAGCCAACTCGACAGCCGCTACGAGCAGTACTTC
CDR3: CASSQLDSRYEQYF